Below, one T cell receptor beta chain is given with its context. Its matching antigen is unknown. Sequence at one end of the junction differs from germline and may be a read error. It was with a sample-barcoded 5' primer and a J-beta primer mix that a second PCR of roughly 7 to 12 cycles was run. Each sample yielded at least 3 million CDR3-containing paired-end reads. MiXCR, applied by TCRdb to the 5' RACE reads, yields one record per CDR3 protein. The sample consists of some 1.5 million distinct CDR3 sequences, 42% of them appearing once. The sample belongs to a study of blood T cells in healthy people across ages. Broader study findings: Long-lived donors had more naive CD4+ cells and higher diversity than aged donors.

The CDR3 loop spans 14 amino acids. The chain recombines TRBV12-3 or TRBV12-4 with TRBJ2-3; 9 nucleotides align to TRBD2. The receptor comes from a woman younger than 30 in good health. The sample consisted of blood. The CDR3 DNA follows: TGTGCCAGCACCAGCGGGGGGCCCACAGATGCGCAGTATTTT. It translates to CASTSGGPTDAQYF.